The next 6 T cell receptor beta chains were all read from a single sample in a study of blood T cell repertoires in COVID-19. Sequencing used immunoSEQ multiplex PCR; TCRdb keeps in-frame clones, though not all of them. The sample records roughly 250,000 clones, around 80% being singletons. Sequencing used peripheral blood. The receptors here all came from a human donor in a cohort sampled during active COVID-19.

This chain links TRBV4-1 with TRBJ1-4; possible D gene TRBD1, 5 bases. The CDR3 is made up of 16 amino acids. The V end was cut by 1 base, the J end by 5 bases, with 14 bases between. Germline CDR1 reads MGHRA; CDR2 reads YSYEKL. The CDR3 DNA sequence: TGCGCCAGCAGCCAAGCCCGAGGACATGAAAATGAAAAACTGTTTTTT. It encodes CASSQARGHENEKLFF.

The chain joins TRBV30 to TRBJ1-4; 9 bases are a match to TRBD1. The CDR3 has 13 residues. V lost 6 bases and J lost 10; bases outside the gene matches: 9. CDR1 is GTSNPN, CDR2 SVGIG, per germline (reference sequence). For the CDR3, the DNA is TGTGCCTGTACCGGGACAGGGTCGAGAAAACTGTTTTTT. Translating it yields CACTGTGSRKLFF.

The chain joins TRBV18 to TRBJ2-1, with 12 bases fitting TRBD2. The CDR3 loop spans 16 amino acids. The V gene end was trimmed by 4 bases and the J gene end by 6 bases; junction bases not matched to a gene: 7. CDR1 KGHSH and CDR2 LQKENI come from the germline V gene. The CDR3 loop reads CASSLLAGGPGNEQFF. As DNA, the CDR3 is TGTGCCAGCTCACTTCTAGCGGGGGGGCCCGGCAATGAGCAGTTCTTC.

V and J are TRBV11-3 and TRBJ2-7; D remains unclear. With 4 bases removed from V and 0 bases from J, the gap between germline ends came to 4 bases. There are 12 residues in the CDR3. Germline values: CDR1 SGHNT, CDR2 YENEEA. The CDR3 DNA reads as TGTGCCAGCAGCTCCAACTCCTACGAGCAGTACTTC. It yields the protein CASSSNSYEQYF.

This rearrangement joins TRBV19 to TRBJ2-3; 7 nucleotides align to TRBD2. The junction had 5 bases not matched to a gene; V was cut back by 4 bases and J by 1 base. Germline CDR1 LNHDA, CDR2 SQIVND (reference sequence). The CDR3 has 15 amino acids. This CDR3 reads CASSRGGRGTDTQYF. CDR3 in DNA: TGTGCCAGTAGTAGGGGGGGTAGGGGCACAGATACGCAGTATTTT.

With regard to this clone: This same CDR3 is encoded by further DNA sequences in the sample. The chain is built from TRBV28 and TRBJ2-3, with D perhaps TRBD2 (5 bases). CDR1 is MDHEN and CDR2 is SYDVKM in the germline V gene. V lost 2 bases and J lost 2, with 8 bases in between. This CDR3 is 14 amino acids long. Written as DNA, the CDR3 is TGTGCCAGCAGTTTAGCGGGCGACACAGATACGCAGTATTTT. Its translation: CASSLAGDTDTQYF.